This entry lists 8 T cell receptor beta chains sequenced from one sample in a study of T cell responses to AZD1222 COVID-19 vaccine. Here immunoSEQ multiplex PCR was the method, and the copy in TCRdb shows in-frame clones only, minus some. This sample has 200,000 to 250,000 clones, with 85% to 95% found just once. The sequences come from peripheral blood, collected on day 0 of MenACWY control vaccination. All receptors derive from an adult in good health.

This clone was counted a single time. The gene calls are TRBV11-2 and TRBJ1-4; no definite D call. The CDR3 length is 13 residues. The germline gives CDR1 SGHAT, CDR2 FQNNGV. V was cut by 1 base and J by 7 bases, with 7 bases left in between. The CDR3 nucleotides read TGTGCCAGCAGCTTAGGAACAATTGAAAAACTGTTTTTT. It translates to CASSLGTIEKLFF.

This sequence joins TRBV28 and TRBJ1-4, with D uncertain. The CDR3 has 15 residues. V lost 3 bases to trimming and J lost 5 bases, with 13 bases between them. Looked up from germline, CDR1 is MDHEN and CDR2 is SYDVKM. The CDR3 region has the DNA TGTGCCAGCAGTTTCTTGTCAGGTCTAAATGAAAAACTGTTTTTT. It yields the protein CASSFLSGLNEKLFF.

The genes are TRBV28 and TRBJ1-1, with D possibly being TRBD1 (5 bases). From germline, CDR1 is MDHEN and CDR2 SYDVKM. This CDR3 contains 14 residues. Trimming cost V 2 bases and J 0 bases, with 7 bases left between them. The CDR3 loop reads CASSLLQVNTEAFF. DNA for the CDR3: TGTGCCAGCAGTTTACTACAGGTGAACACTGAAGCTTTCTTT.

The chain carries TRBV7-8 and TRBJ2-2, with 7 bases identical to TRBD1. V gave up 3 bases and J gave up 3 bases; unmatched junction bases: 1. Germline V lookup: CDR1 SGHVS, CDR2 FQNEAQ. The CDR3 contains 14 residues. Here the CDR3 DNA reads TGTGCCAGCAGCTTCGACAGGGACACCGGGGAGCTGTTTTTT. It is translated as CASSFDRDTGELFF.

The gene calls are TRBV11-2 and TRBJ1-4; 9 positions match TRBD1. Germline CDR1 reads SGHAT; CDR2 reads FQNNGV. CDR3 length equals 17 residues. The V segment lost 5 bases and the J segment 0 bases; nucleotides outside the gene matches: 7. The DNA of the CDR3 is TGTGCCAGCAGCCCACCGGACAGGGGAGCAACTAATGAAAAACTGTTTTTT. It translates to CASSPPDRGATNEKLFF.

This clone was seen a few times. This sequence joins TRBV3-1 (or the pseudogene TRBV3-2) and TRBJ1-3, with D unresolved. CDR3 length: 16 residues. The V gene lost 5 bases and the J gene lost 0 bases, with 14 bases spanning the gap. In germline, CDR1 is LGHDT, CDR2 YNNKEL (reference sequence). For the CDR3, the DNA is TGTGCCAGCAGCAAAACGGGCAGCCGCTCTGGAAACACCATATATTTT. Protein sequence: CASSKTGSRSGNTIYF.

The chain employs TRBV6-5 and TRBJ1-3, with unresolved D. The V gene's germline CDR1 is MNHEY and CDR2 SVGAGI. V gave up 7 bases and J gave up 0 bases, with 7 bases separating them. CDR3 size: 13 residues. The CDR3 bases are TGTGCCAGCATCGGGAACTCTGGAAACACCATATATTTT. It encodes CASIGNSGNTIYF.

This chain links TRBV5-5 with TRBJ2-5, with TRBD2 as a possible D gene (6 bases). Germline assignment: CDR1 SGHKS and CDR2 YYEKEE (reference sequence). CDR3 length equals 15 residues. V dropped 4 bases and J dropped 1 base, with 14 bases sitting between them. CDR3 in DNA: TGTGCCAGCAGCCGGGACGGGACTCCCCAAGAGACCCAGTACTTC. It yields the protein CASSRDGTPQETQYF.